This TCR beta chain was recovered during a study of blood T cells in healthy people across ages. Findings and limits, study-wide: Long-lived donors exceeded aged donors in naive CD4+ cells and diversity.

The use of a sample-barcoded 5' primer and a J-beta primer mix characterized a second PCR of roughly 7 to 11 cycles. Each CDR3 protein gets one entry after TCRdb re-called the 5' RACE reads with MiXCR. The sample comprises 650,000 to 800,000 distinct CDR3 sequences, roughly half of which are singletons, and roughly 13% rests with the top ten. Of note for this clonotype: Its antigen is still unknown.

Germline CDR1 and CDR2: LGHNT and FRNRAP. Trimming took off 4 bases at V and 0 bases at J, with 12 bases between the two ends. The CDR3 has 15 amino acids. The source is a woman aged 80 or over in good health. What was sequenced was blood. The chain recombines TRBV12-5 with TRBJ1-1, with D maybe TRBD1 (5 bases). This CDR3 is CASGWGIVMNTEAFF. The DNA for the CDR3 is TGTGCTAGTGGTTGGGGGATAGTCATGAACACTGAAGCTTTCTTT.